Given below is one TCR beta chain in context. Data came from immunoSEQ multiplex PCR; TCRdb stores just in-frame clones and leaves some out. The table lists fewer than 200,000 clones, around 80% of them singletons. The V and J ends lost 7 bases and 6 bases respectively, with 16 bases between them. This CDR3 is built from 14 residues. Per germline, CDR1 SNHLY and CDR2 FYNNEI. The sample comes from a study of blood T cell repertoires in COVID-19. This chain joins TRBV2 and TRBJ1-5; maybe TRBD1 (5 bases). Source material: peripheral blood. The clonotype was recovered from a woman of 80 years or more with active or convalescent COVID-19. The CDR3 reads CASNGGLASQPQHF. The CDR3 region has the DNA TGTGCCAGCAATGGGGGACTGGCGAGTCAGCCCCAGCATTTT. Based on the CDR3 plus reference TRBV2 and TRBJ1-5, the full variable domain is EPEVTQTPSHQVTQMGQEVILRCVPISNHLYFYWYRQILGQKVEFLVSFYNNEISEKSEIFDDQFSVERPDGSNFTLKIRSTKLEDSAMYFCASNGGLASQPQHFGDGTRLSIL.